The T cell receptor beta chain under discussion was sequenced for a study of beta chain features in type 1 diabetes (dated by TCRdb to 2017 to 2018). Describing the broader study: Mean age, gender distribution, total cell number and subset yield were not different between patients and healthy donors. Across all samples, 107,917,701 sorted cells were examined, and cell number per subset correlated strongly with RNA yield. In the study, TCRB repertoires of sorted circulating CD4+ T cell subsets from recently diagnosed type 1 diabetes patients were compared with those of matched healthy donors. Naive and central memory subsets were obtained from all 30 or so donors, but regulatory and stem cell-like memory subsets were isolated from only 8 patients and roughly eight healthy donors.

On this clone: Its antigen has not been determined. No clone much larger than this one lies a single base away; base qualities are absent.

General findings and caveats noted by the study authors: Shorter templates might be favored by PCR, yet because patient and control samples were amplified and corrected together, any such skew would affect both groups equally. Only small numbers of individuals were included in the HLA sub-analyses, which left unresolved whether HLA type had any influence on TCRB rearrangement. Because cDNA was sequenced instead of genomic DNA, highly expressing activated cells could be over-represented, though the groups showed no difference in activation or CD3 levels. At VDJ recombination sites, type 1 diabetes patients had fewer insertions and more deleted nucleotides, which implies abnormalities in thymic rearrangement. Naive, central memory and regulatory TCRB repertoires appeared to be more similar among patients than among healthy donors. A moderate but significant shortening of TCRB CDR3 length was observed in type 1 diabetes patients in all four CD4+ subsets.

The High Capacity cDNA Reverse Transcription Kit was used to reverse transcribe all of the isolated RNA, meaning that expressed TCRB transcripts were what got sequenced. Deep immunoSEQ sequencing was performed on naive, central memory and regulatory T cell samples, with an average of around 3.4 million total reads per sample. Sorted cells were lysed in RLT buffer, and RNA was extracted using DNase-treated RNeasy Micro or Mini kits according to cell number. To prevent cross-contamination, every cell subset was processed on its own, while patient and healthy donor samples were processed together. TCRB sequences were amplified from cDNA with the immunoSEQ multiplex PCR, producing 87-bp fragments spanning the CDR3 region. The amplicons were sequenced using the Illumina HiSeq platform. In the source study's methods: PCR bias was computationally corrected using synthetic template baselines, reads within Hamming distance 2 were collapsed, and singletons that could not be merged were discarded. Reads were aligned against IMGT so that V, D and J genes, CDR3 length and insertions or deletions at six rearrangement sites could be assigned. Within each subset, clonotype counts were normalized to sorted cell number, after which true diversity and Gini coefficients were computed with the tcR R package. Repertoire sharing was quantified using the overlap coefficient calculated on TCRB nucleotide sequences. Out-of-frame TCRB sequences from naive cells were analyzed as a proxy for the pre-selection repertoire. TCRdb obtained this table from immuneACCESS and retained in-frame rearrangements with V and J assigned. These tables miss some clones; where compared with another copy, unresolved V genes account for less than half of the shortfall, and the remainder is unexplained. Clonal size and the V and J genes are those of that table, whereas D and trimming came from the DNA. The sample data list some 330,000 clones, and roughly an eighth of these were observed just once. The top ten constitute about 0.01% of the sample.

A single peripheral blood draw of roughly 0.11 L on average was collected from each donor into heparinised tubes. Naive, central memory, regulatory and stem cell-like memory CD4+ T cells were sorted on a BD FACSAria II using a panel including CD45RO, CCR7, CD25, CD127, CD95 and CD27. A purity above 95% was achieved for all sorted populations. PBMCs were isolated immediately by Lymphoprep density gradient centrifugation and stained directly without culture. So that batch effects would be minimized, each experiment stained and sorted samples in pairs, pairing one healthy donor with one patient. The germline V gene gives CDR1 as SGDLS and CDR2 as YYNGEE. Taken from cysteine to phenylalanine, the CDR3 has 16 residues. Solely the CDR3 DNA is kept, with 48 bases framed from the first base. The germline V end is reduced by 0 bases and the J end by 2 bases; junction bases left unmatched: 4.

The chain joins TRBV9 to TRBJ2-3; the central 9 bases match TRBD2. The material sequenced was naive CD4+ T cells from blood. Explained via the paper, the cell subset or site label denotes: true naive CD4+ T cells. The clonotype originates from a woman between 18 and 29 years old with type 1 diabetes. CDR3 protein: CASSVEGTSHTDTQYF. Here is the DNA: TGTGCCAGCAGCGTAGAGGGGACTAGCCACACAGATACGCAGTATTTT.